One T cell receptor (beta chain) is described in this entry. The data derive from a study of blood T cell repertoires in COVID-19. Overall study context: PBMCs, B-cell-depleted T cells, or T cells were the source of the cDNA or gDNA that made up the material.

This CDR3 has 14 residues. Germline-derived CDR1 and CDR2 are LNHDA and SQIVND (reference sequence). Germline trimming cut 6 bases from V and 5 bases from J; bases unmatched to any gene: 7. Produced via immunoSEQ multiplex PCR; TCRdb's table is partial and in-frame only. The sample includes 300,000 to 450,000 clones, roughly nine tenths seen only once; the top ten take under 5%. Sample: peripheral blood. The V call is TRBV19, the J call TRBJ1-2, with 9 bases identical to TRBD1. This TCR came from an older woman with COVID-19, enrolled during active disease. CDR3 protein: CASSRGDRDYGYTF. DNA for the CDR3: TGTGCCAGTAGCCGGGGGGACAGGGATTATGGCTACACCTTC. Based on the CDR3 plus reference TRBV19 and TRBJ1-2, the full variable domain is DGGITQSPKYLFRKEGQNVTLSCEQNLNHDAMYWYRQDPGQGLRLIYYSQIVNDFQKGDIAEGYSVSREKKESFPLTVTSAQKNPTAFYLCASSRGDRDYGYTFGSGTRLTVV.